This TCR beta chain was sequenced for a study of blood T cell repertoires in COVID-19. Study-wide context: The samples span acute and convalescent COVID-19 from the United States, Italy and Spain. PBMCs, B-cell-depleted T cells, or T cells were the source of the cDNA or gDNA that made up the material.

The V gene lost 1 base and the J gene lost 9 bases, with 7 bases spanning the gap. The CDR3 has 13 residues. Germline loops: CDR1 MGHRA, CDR2 YSYEKL. In its sample, this clone was seen a few times. The repertoire was sequenced with immunoSEQ multiplex PCR; TCRdb's copy has only in-frame clones and lacks some. Of fewer than 150,000 clones listed, 84% are singletons. The gene calls are TRBV4-1 and TRBJ1-6; TRBD1 might be the D (5 bases). The material sequenced was peripheral blood. This clonotype was obtained from a human donor in a cohort sampled during active COVID-19. CDR3 in DNA: TGCGCCAGCAGCCAAGGGGGGGTTTCACCCCTCCACTTT. It yields the protein CASSQGGVSPLHF.